The rows below give T cell receptor beta chains drawn from one sample of a study of blood T cell repertoires in COVID-19. The table came from immunoSEQ multiplex PCR; TCRdb's copy has only in-frame clones and leaves some out. In the table there are about 120,000 clones, about 80% of which are singletons. Sequenced input: peripheral blood. These TCRs come from a woman aged 45-65 years with acute or convalescent COVID-19. The CDR3 runs from the conserved cysteine through the conserved F or W. The D gene is left open where the match is weak. Rows give clone size only sometimes, using once, few, many, or a class for an expanded clone.

TRBD2,15,.,TRBV27,TRBJ2-3,TGTGCCAGCAGGCCTCTAGCGGGAGGAGGAGATACGCAGTATTTT,CASRPLAGGGDTQYF
TRBD1,13,.,TRBV19,TRBJ2-1,TGTGCCAGTAGGGACAGGGTTCACAATGAGCAGTTCTTC,CASRDRVHNEQFF
.,15,.,TRBV15,TRBJ1-5,TGTGCCACTAGCAGAGATAGTAGGGGTGGTCAGCCCCAGCATTTT,CATSRDSRGGQPQHF
.,15,.,TRBV10-3,TRBJ2-2,TGTGCCATCAGTGTACAGAGTTCCGACACCGGGGAGCTGTTTTTT,CAISVQSSDTGELFF
TRBD1,15,.,TRBV9,TRBJ2-5,TGTGCCAGCAGCGTTAGCAGGGGGCGCTTCGAGACCCAGTACTTC,CASSVSRGRFETQYF
TRBD2,13,.,TRBV7-2,TRBJ2-7,TGTGCCAGCAGCTCCCGGGAGGGGTTAGTGCAGTACTTC,CASSSREGLVQYF
.,13,.,TRBV18,TRBJ1-5,TGTGCCAGCTCATCTGACAGAAATCAGCCCCAGCATTTT,CASSSDRNQPQHF
TRBD1,16,.,TRBV10-3,TRBJ1-1,TGTGCCATCAGTGAGACCTCAACAGGGGATAGGCCTGAAGCTTTCTTT,CAISETSTGDRPEAFF
.,15,few,TRBV5-5,TRBJ1-1,TGTGCCAGCAGCTTGGCAGGATTAGGGAACACTGAAGCTTTCTTT,CASSLAGLGNTEAFF
.,14,.,TRBV5-1,TRBJ2-7,TGCGCCAGCAGCTTAGGGGGGGTCTACGACGAGCAGTACTTC,CASSLGGVYDEQYF
.,13,once,TRBV5-4,TRBJ1-2,TGTGCCAGCAGCTTGGAGGGGTTCTATGGCTACACCTTC,CASSLEGFYGYTF
TRBD2,15,.,TRBV28,TRBJ2-7,TGTGCCAGCAGTTCGACTAGCGGGTTTAAGTACGAGCAGTACTTC,CASSSTSGFKYEQYF
TRBD1,15,.,TRBV6-5,TRBJ1-6,TGTGCCAGCAGCAAAGGACAGGGATTGTACTCACCCCTCCACTTT,CASSKGQGLYSPLHF
.,14,.,TRBV7-6,TRBJ2-5,TGTGCCAGCAGCCCCGTTACGACTAAAGAGACCCAGTACTTC,CASSPVTTKETQYF
.,14,few,TRBV6-5,TRBJ1-5,TGTGCCAGTTCCCGCGGGGGCGTCAATCAGCCCCAGCATTTT,CASSRGGVNQPQHF